The present T cell receptor (beta chain) was sequenced within a study of circulating and synovial CD4+ cells in juvenile arthritis (dated by TCRdb to the mid-2010s). In terms of the full investigation: TCRbeta CDR3 repertoires of circulating HLA-DR+ CD4 T cells, bulk blood CD4 T cells and synovial CD4 T cells were compared within each patient. Repertoire sequencing was performed with the aim of confirming enrichment of synovial clonotypes in a circulating synovial-like CD4 T cell subset.

The method behind the library was the immunoSEQ multiplex PCR assay. An external provider carried out the TCRbeta CDR3 sequencing as a commercial service. As for the authors' bioinformatics: The analyses used productive nucleotide sequences together with amino acid sequences obtained by in silico translation. Diversity was measured with Renyi entropy across alpha values, using the median of 200 repeated subsamples to equalise sample size. Pairwise repertoire distance was calculated as one minus the Chao-modified Jaccard index to correct for under-sampling and was used for clustering. Frequency-weighted overlap with synovial clonotypes was calculated across 200 sample sizes, using 200 draws without replacement for each, and the value reported was the one at the size of the smaller sample. This immuneACCESS table, as held by TCRdb, lists in-frame sequences with V and J called but not all clones. Of the missing ones, under half trace to an unresolved V gene in checked studies; the others have no known cause. Clone size and V and J calls were adopted from that table, with D and trimming inferred from the DNA. For this sample the table gives about 36,000 clones, of which around 96% were detected only once. The top ten constitute around 0.7% of the sample.

On this clone: This receptor's antigen is unknown. No base quality information exists; no much larger clone differs at one position.

The sequenced samples came from patients who had active juvenile idiopathic arthritis. Sorting was carried out immediately after cells were thawed, and dead cells were excluded with Live/Dead Fixable Near-IR Stain. What the work shows at the level of the full study, not this receptor alone: Synovial and circulating pathogenic-like lymphocyte repertoires were less diverse than bulk blood CD4 repertoires, and some CPL samples were as oligoclonal as synovium. Because CPL samples and bulk blood CD4 samples differed in T cell genome counts by at least an order of magnitude, sample-size effects were addressed. Since overlap with synovium went up as sequencing depth increased, the measured fractions of shared clonotypes likely underestimated the full repertoire overlap. The difference between circulating pathogenic-like lymphocytes and bulk blood T cells was not detected by traditional Vbeta family usage analysis. Circulating pathogenic-like lymphocytes clustered together with synovial T cells, and compared with bulk blood, the circulating pathogenic-like lymphocytes shared a substantially higher fraction of CDR3 sequences with synovium.

At the junction V is shortened by 0 bases and J by 4 bases; bases outside the gene matches: 12. The germline V gene sets CDR1 to LGHNA and CDR2 to YSLEER. The CDR3 has 18 amino acids, counting the end cysteine and phenylalanine. CDR3 DNA is the only sequence kept; it has 54 bases, read in frame from the first base. The sequence links TRBV4-3 to TRBJ2-5; 9 nucleotides in the junction match TRBD1. What was sequenced was CD4+ T cells from blood. The receptor was isolated from a human donor with juvenile idiopathic arthritis. The DNA is TGCGCCAGCAGCCAAGATCTTAAGGGACAGGGTCCGCGAGAGACCCAGTACTTC. The encoded protein is CASSQDLKGQGPRETQYF.